These 21 T cell receptor beta chains originate from one sample sequenced in a study of CD8+ T cells in alopecia areata. Treatment defined: oral pan-JAK inhibitor, 5-10 mg twice daily. Extracted from the samples, RNA was reverse transcribed into cDNA to serve as the sequencing template. Libraries were prepared by immunoSEQ multiplex PCR; TCRdb keeps only in-frame clonotypes and omits some of them. The sample gives around 190,000 clones, 45% to 65% of which show up once; about 0.69% is in the top ten. Specimen: CD4+ T cells sorted from blood, collected at week 4, from a patient treated with tofacitinib. The source is a human donor with alopecia areata.

This clone was seen a single time. V usage is TRBV10-2 and J usage is TRBJ2-2; D unclear. The V end was cut by 7 bases, the J end by 6 bases, with 15 bases between. The length of the CDR3 is 14 residues. CDR1 is WSHSY, CDR2 SAAADI, per germline. CDR3 in DNA: TGCGCCAGCAACATCTCCCCGGGCGCCGGGGAGCTGTTTTTT. Translating it yields CASNISPGAGELFF.

This chain uses TRBV2 with TRBJ2-3; D possibly uses TRBD1 or TRBD2 (7 bases each). The germline CDR1 and CDR2 sequences are SNHLY and FYNNEI. The CDR3 consists of 14 residues. The germline V and J ends were trimmed by 5 bases and 5 bases, with 14 bases remaining between them. CDR3 DNA: TGTGCCAGCAGTCAGGGGGGAGGGAGAGATACGCAGTATTTT. Its protein is CASSQGGGRDTQYF.

The chain carries TRBV30 and TRBJ2-2; no clear D gene. CDR3 length: 12 amino acids. V gave up 3 bases and J gave up 9 bases, with 11 bases separating them. Germline loops: CDR1 GTSNPN, CDR2 SVGIG (reference sequence). The CDR3 spells CAWSRMVRELFF. The CDR3, as DNA: TGTGCCTGGAGCAGGATGGTCCGGGAGCTGTTTTTT. The whole variable domain, filled in from reference TRBV30 and TRBJ2-2, reads SQTIHQWPATLVQPVGSPLSLECTVEGTSNPNLYWYRQAAGRGLQLLFYSVGIGQISSEVPQNLSASRPQDRQFILSSKKLLLSDSGFYLCAWSRMVRELFFGEGSRLTVL.

This clone appeared a few times. The genes are TRBV6-5 and TRBJ1-5; D not resolved. The CDR3 has 15 amino acids. Germline loops: CDR1 MNHEY, CDR2 SVGAGI. Trimming shortened V by 4 bases and J by 2 bases, and 12 bases separated the two germline ends. Here the CDR3 reads CASSSTYKGNQPQHF. CDR3 bases: TGTGCCAGCAGTTCGACATATAAAGGCAATCAGCCCCAGCATTTT.

This sequence joins TRBV2 and TRBJ2-4, with a weak D call TRBD2 (6 bases). CDR1 and CDR2 (germline): SNHLY, FYNNEI. There are 14 residues in the CDR3. The ends were cut back, 3 bases at V and 0 bases at J, with 6 bases in the middle. As DNA, the CDR3 is TGTGCCAGCAGTGAGGGGGGAGCCAAAAACATTCAGTACTTC. Residues: CASSEGGAKNIQYF.

This clone was detected a few times. This chain joins TRBV14 and TRBJ2-1; TRBD2 matches 11 bases. V lost 1 base to trimming and J lost 3 bases; unmatched junction nucleotides: 5. Germline lookup yields CDR1 SGHDN and CDR2 FVKESK. This CDR3 has 17 residues. The CDR3, as DNA: TGTGCCAGCAGCCAAGTCCCGGGACTAGCGGACTACAATGAGCAGTTCTTC. This encodes CASSQVPGLADYNEQFF.

This clone has more than one count but fewer than ten. The chain joins TRBV29-1 to TRBJ1-1; unclear D gene. Germline lookup yields CDR1 SQVTM and CDR2 ANQGSEA. The germline V and J ends were trimmed by 7 bases and 0 bases, with 18 bases remaining between them. The CDR3 is 15 residues long. The CDR3 here is CSGRKARQVNTEAFF. CDR3 in DNA: TGCAGCGGGAGGAAGGCCCGACAAGTGAACACTGAAGCTTTCTTT. The entire variable domain, with the rest obtained from reference TRBV29-1 and TRBJ1-1, is as follows: SAVISQKPSRDICQRGTSLTIQCQVDSQVTMMFWYRQQPGQSLTLIATANQGSEATYESGFVIDKFPISRPNLTFSTLTVSNMSPEDSSIYLCSGRKARQVNTEAFFGQGTRLTVV.

This chain connects TRBV9 to TRBJ1-2, with D possibly matching TRBD1 (5 bases). The V gene's germline CDR1 is SGDLS and CDR2 YYNGEE. This CDR3 contains 13 residues. V lost 0 bases and J lost 8, with 11 bases in between. Here the CDR3 DNA reads TGTGCCAGCAGCGTAGGGGACGGCGGGGGCTACACCTTC. Protein: CASSVGDGGGYTF.

V usage is TRBV29-1 and J usage is TRBJ2-7; 9 bases fit TRBD1. Germline values: CDR1 SQVTM, CDR2 ANQGSEA. This CDR3 contains 13 residues. Trimming at V came to 5 bases and at J to 2 bases, leaving 4 bases not matched to a gene. CDR3 protein: CSVWDREPYEQYF. The CDR3 coding sequence is TGCAGCGTTTGGGACAGGGAACCCTACGAGCAGTACTTC.

This clone was recorded once. This chain links TRBV5-1 with TRBJ1-4; a possible D gene is TRBD1 (6 bases). The CDR3 contains 16 residues. Germline V lookup: CDR1 SGHRS, CDR2 YFSETQ. The V gene lost 2 bases and the J gene lost 7 bases, with 18 bases spanning the gap. In nucleotides, the CDR3 is TGCGCCAGCAGCTTAAGCCGGGACACCCGGGGTGAAAAACTGTTTTTT. It yields the protein CASSLSRDTRGEKLFF.

The chain links TRBV14 to TRBJ1-1, with no clear D. This CDR3 is built from 15 residues. Germline lookup yields CDR1 SGHDN and CDR2 FVKESK. V was cut by 0 bases and J by 4 bases, with 12 bases left in between. The CDR3 sequence: CASSQESGVVTEAFF. The DNA of the CDR3 is TGTGCCAGCAGCCAAGAGTCCGGGGTGGTCACTGAAGCTTTCTTT. The whole variable domain, remainder taken from reference TRBV14 and TRBJ1-1, is EAGVTQFPSHSVIEKGQTVTLRCDPISGHDNLYWYRRVMGKEIKFLLHFVKESKQDESGMPNNRFLAERTGGTYSTLKVQPAELEDSGVYFCASSQESGVVTEAFFGQGTRLTVV.

This clone occurred a few times. The rearrangement links TRBV13 to TRBJ2-7; TRBD1 aligns across 7 bases. Germline CDR1 PRHDT, CDR2 FYEKMQ (reference sequence). Trimming cost V 4 bases and J 6 bases; bases outside gene matches: 12. The CDR3 extends over 15 amino acids. The chain's CDR3 is CASSSETGRRSEQYF. In DNA, the CDR3 is TGTGCCAGCAGCTCGGAGACAGGGAGACGCTCCGAGCAGTACTTC.

The J gene is TRBJ2-7, the V gene TRBV4-1, with D possibly being TRBD1 (5 bases). The CDR3 length is 15 residues. V lost 1 base and J lost 3, with 13 bases in between. The V gene's germline CDR1 is MGHRA and CDR2 YSYEKL. The CDR3 DNA is TGCGCCAGCAGCCAAGGGGGCGCGTCGGGCTACGAGCAGTACTTC. It specifies CASSQGGASGYEQYF.

This clone has a handful of counts. V is TRBV6-5 and J is TRBJ1-4, with no clear D. Germline V gene sequence: CDR1 MNHEY, CDR2 SVGAGI. The V and J ends lost 5 bases and 5 bases respectively, with 15 bases between them. The CDR3 consists of 15 residues. The CDR3 region is CASSPRTASNEKLFF. The CDR3 bases are TGTGCCAGCAGTCCGAGGACGGCATCAAATGAAAAACTGTTTTTT.

This chain joins TRBV29-1 and TRBJ2-5; D perhaps matches TRBD2 (6 bases). V dropped 2 bases and J dropped 5 bases, with 15 bases sitting between them. CDR1 and CDR2 (germline): SQVTM, ANQGSEA. This CDR3 comprises 14 residues. CDR3 sequence: CSVEPGRGGETQYF. CDR3 in DNA: TGCAGCGTTGAACCCGGGAGAGGAGGGGAGACCCAGTACTTC.

V gene TRBV5-1 combines with J gene TRBJ2-3; 15 bases map to TRBD2. Per germline, CDR1 SGHRS and CDR2 YFSETQ. V dropped 3 bases and J dropped 7; count of bases not matched to a gene: 6. The CDR3 covers 16 residues. The CDR3 region has the DNA TGCGCCAGCAGCTCTGGACTAGCGGGAGGGCAAAATACGCAGTATTTT. Amino acid sequence: CASSSGLAGGQNTQYF.

This chain uses TRBV4-1 with TRBJ2-1; no clear D. The CDR3 consists of 17 residues. Germline V lookup: CDR1 MGHRA, CDR2 YSYEKL. V lost 0 bases and J lost 2, with 14 bases in between. The DNA for the CDR3 is TGCGCCAGCAGCCAAGAGTACCCAACGGGCCCCTACAATGAGCAGTTCTTC. As protein: CASSQEYPTGPYNEQFF.

This chain uses TRBV30 with TRBJ2-7; 9 bases fit TRBD1. The CDR3 extends over 15 amino acids. Germline V gene data show CDR1 as GTSNPN and CDR2 as SVGIG (reference sequence). Germline trimming cut 2 bases from V and 0 bases from J; bases unmatched to any gene: 5. The CDR3 DNA follows: TGTGCCTGGAGTCCCAGGGACAGGGTCTCCTACGAGCAGTACTTC. It yields the protein CAWSPRDRVSYEQYF. The variable domain in full, completed from reference TRBV30 and TRBJ2-7, reads SQTIHQWPATLVQPVGSPLSLECTVEGTSNPNLYWYRQAAGRGLQLLFYSVGIGQISSEVPQNLSASRPQDRQFILSSKKLLLSDSGFYLCAWSPRDRVSYEQYFGPGTRLTVT.

The chain combines TRBV5-4 with TRBJ1-2; 7 bases are a match to TRBD1. Losses at the gene ends were 1 base for V and 3 bases for J; bases not matched to a gene: 6. The CDR3 sequence is 15 residues long. CDR1 is SGHNT and CDR2 is YYREEE in the germline V gene (reference sequence). CDR3 sequence (DNA): TGTGCCAGCAGCTTGTCAACAGGGGTCGACTATGGCTACACCTTC. Encoded protein: CASSLSTGVDYGYTF.

This chain uses TRBV27 with TRBJ2-7; D is perhaps TRBD1 or TRBD2 (6 bases each). V lost 6 bases to trimming and J lost 2 bases, with 23 bases between them. The CDR3 spans 17 residues. Germline V CDR1 and CDR2: MNHEY, SMNVEV (reference sequence). CDR3 residues: CASSPFGGGVGAYEQYF. The DNA of the CDR3 is TGTGCCAGCAGCCCGTTCGGGGGCGGGGTAGGGGCCTACGAGCAGTACTTC.

This chain links TRBV7-9 with TRBJ2-5, with 12 bases lining up with TRBD2. This CDR3 region has 15 residues. The germline CDR1 and CDR2 sequences are SEHNR and FQNEAQ (reference sequence). The V gene end was trimmed by 3 bases and the J gene end by 5 bases; junction bases not matched to a gene: 4. CDR3 sequence (DNA): TGTGCCAGCAGCTTGGCTAGCGGGAGGGGCGAGACCCAGTACTTC. Its protein product is CASSLASGRGETQYF.